These 18 T cell receptor beta chains originate from one sample sequenced in a study of graft-versus-host responses after intestinal transplantation. Method: immunoSEQ multiplex PCR; TCRdb's copy keeps in-frame clones and lacks some. The table includes tens of thousands of clones, approximately 95% detected once. Source: PBMCs, taken 750 to 800 days after a first intestinal transplant, on the day of a second. These receptors all come from a human patient who received an intestinal transplant, so some T cells may come from the graft donor.

This chain uses TRBV5-1 with TRBJ2-3; TRBD2 matches 14 bases. J was trimmed by 3 bases and V by 4 bases; bases with no gene match: 10. Germline values: CDR1 SGHRS, CDR2 YFSETQ. The CDR3 spans 18 residues. CDR3 amino acids: CASSRTGTSGSFTDTQYF. DNA of the CDR3: TGCGCCAGCAGCAGAACCGGGACTAGCGGGAGTTTTACAGATACGCAGTATTTT.

V gene TRBV5-1 combines with J gene TRBJ2-1, with D tentatively TRBD1 (6 bases). V dropped 5 bases and J dropped 1 base, with 10 bases sitting between them. Per the germline V gene, CDR1 is SGHRS and CDR2 is YFSETQ. CDR3 size: 14 residues. The DNA for the CDR3 is TGCGCCAGCAGACGGGACATTTCCTACAATGAGCAGTTCTTC. It encodes CASRRDISYNEQFF.

The genes are TRBV2 and TRBJ2-7, with TRBD2 identical over 9 bases. Germline V gene lookup returns CDR1 SNHLY and CDR2 FYNNEI. The CDR3 is 15 residues long. J was trimmed by 7 bases and V by 5 bases; bases with no gene match: 12. This CDR3 is CASSRTSVLSGEQYF. The CDR3 DNA sequence: TGTGCCAGCAGTCGGACTAGCGTCCTCTCGGGGGAGCAGTACTTC.

The chain employs TRBV9 and TRBJ1-2; D gene unclear. CDR3 length equals 16 residues. V dropped 0 bases and J dropped 4 bases, with 16 bases sitting between them. Germline assignment: CDR1 SGDLS and CDR2 YYNGEE. CDR3 in DNA: TGTGCCAGCAGCGTAGGGACGGGAGCAGGTGGCTATGGCTACACCTTC. Translated, it gives CASSVGTGAGGYGYTF.

This chain joins TRBV6-6 and TRBJ1-4, with no clear D. Germline V gene data show CDR1 as MNHNY and CDR2 as SVGAGI (reference sequence). Trimming took 3 bases from V and 6 from J, leaving 5 bases between them. The CDR3 extends over 12 amino acids. The DNA of the CDR3 is TGTGCCAGCAGTTATGGGGATGAAAAACTGTTTTTT. Translation gives CASSYGDEKLFF.

The V call is TRBV29-1, the J call TRBJ2-6; D is undetermined. This CDR3 is 14 amino acids long. V gave up 4 bases and J gave up 0 bases, with 7 bases separating them. Germline CDR1 is SQVTM and CDR2 is ANQGSEA. The CDR3 sequence: CSVVANSGANVLTF. CDR3 DNA sequence: TGCAGCGTTGTGGCAAACTCTGGGGCCAACGTCCTGACTTTC.

For the CDR3, the DNA is TGTGCCAGCAGTTTTACGGGGAGCTCCTACAATGAGCAGTTCTTC. Its translation is CASSFTGSSYNEQFF. The V and J genes are TRBV27 and TRBJ2-1; TRBD2 might be the D (5 bases). The CDR3 loop spans 15 amino acids. Germline V gene lookup returns CDR1 MNHEY and CDR2 SMNVEV (reference sequence). The V end was cut by 3 bases, the J end by 0 bases, with 9 bases between.

The CDR3 DNA reads TGCGCCAGCAGTGAGATCCCGGACAGTATGAACACTGAAGCTTTCTTT. Translation: CASSEIPDSMNTEAFF. The chain recombines TRBV10-2 with TRBJ1-1; a weak D match, TRBD1 (6 bases). In germline, CDR1 is WSHSY, CDR2 SAAADI. The CDR3 totals 16 residues. The V and J ends lost 2 bases and 0 bases respectively, with 13 bases between them.

This clone was seen a few times. This chain's CDR3 is CASSERAGGETQYF. The CDR3, as DNA: TGTGCCAGCAGCGAGAGAGCGGGAGGAGAGACCCAGTACTTC. The gene calls are TRBV11-3 and TRBJ2-5, with 9 bases identical to TRBD2. Germline V gene data show CDR1 as SGHNT and CDR2 as YENEEA. The CDR3 extends over 14 amino acids. With 5 bases clipped from V and 4 bases from J, the junction kept 5 bases outside the gene matches.

As regards this clone: Germline and junction disagree at one end, which may indicate a read error. The sample carries other DNA sequences with the same CDR3. The chain combines TRBV6-5 with TRBJ2-5; 7 nucleotides line up with TRBD2. The germline gives CDR1 MNHEY, CDR2 SVGAGI. The CDR3 extends over 15 amino acids. DNA of the CDR3: TGTGCCAGCAGTTACTCGGGCGGGAGCCAAGAGACTCAGTACTTC. It specifies CASSYSGGSQETQYF.

V usage is TRBV11-3 and J usage is TRBJ2-1; 9 nucleotides agree with TRBD2. The germline V gene encodes CDR1 SGHNT and CDR2 YENEEA. The CDR3 is 15 amino acids. Trimming took 1 base from V and 8 from J; bases not matched to a gene: 6. CDR3 sequence: CASSLGGTSIYEQFF. DNA for the CDR3: TGTGCCAGCAGCTTAGGAGGGACTAGCATTTATGAGCAGTTCTTC.

This chain connects TRBV19 to TRBJ1-2, with D perhaps TRBD1 (6 bases). Trimming took off 0 bases at V and 2 bases at J, with 19 bases between the two ends. Germline-derived CDR1 and CDR2 are LNHDA and SQIVND (reference sequence). The CDR3 length is 18 residues. CDR3 region: CASSIDTRLDRTNYGYTF. As DNA, the CDR3 is TGTGCCAGTAGTATAGATACCCGCCTGGACAGAACGAACTATGGCTACACCTTC.

V usage is TRBV2 and J usage is TRBJ2-5; TRBD2 matches 9 bases. From germline, CDR1 is SNHLY and CDR2 FYNNEI. This CDR3 comprises 15 residues. The junction had 9 bases not matched to a gene; V was cut back by 8 bases and J by 2 bases. This chain's CDR3 is CASYRRTSVQETQYF. CDR3 nucleotide sequence: TGTGCCAGCTATCGTCGGACTAGCGTACAAGAGACCCAGTACTTC.

The V and J genes are TRBV2 and TRBJ2-7, with 9 bases lining up with TRBD2. The junction had 4 bases not matched to a gene; V was cut back by 3 bases and J by 4 bases. Germline assignment: CDR1 SNHLY and CDR2 FYNNEI. The CDR3 totals 14 residues. The CDR3: CASSDSSGDYEQYF. CDR3 DNA sequence: TGTGCCAGCAGTGATTCTAGCGGGGATTACGAGCAGTACTTC.

The chain is built from TRBV7-9 and TRBJ2-7; 11 nucleotides agree with TRBD2. This CDR3 is built from 15 residues. The V and J ends lost 5 bases and 3 bases, in that order; junction bases with no gene match: 6. CDR1 and CDR2 from the germline V gene are SEHNR and FQNEAQ (reference sequence). The CDR3 bases are TGTGCCAGCAGCAGTAGCGGGAGGGCGGGCTACGAGCAGTACTTC. Amino acid sequence: CASSSSGRAGYEQYF.

The chain uses TRBV14 and TRBJ2-1; D perhaps matches TRBD2 (6 bases). The CDR3 is made up of 16 amino acids. The V gene's germline CDR1 is SGHDN and CDR2 FVKESK. Trimming stripped 5 bases from V and 4 bases from J, with 18 bases between. The CDR3 protein is CASSYKPGVGYNEQFF. CDR3 DNA sequence: TGTGCCAGCAGCTACAAACCGGGAGTGGGGTACAATGAGCAGTTCTTC.

CDR3 coding DNA: TGTGCCAGCAGGACTAGCGGAAGCACAGATACGCAGTATTTT. Its protein product is CASRTSGSTDTQYF. The chain recombines TRBV19 with TRBJ2-3; TRBD2 aligns across 10 bases. Germline CDR1 is LNHDA and CDR2 is SQIVND (reference sequence). This CDR3 spans 14 amino acids. V lost 9 bases to trimming and J lost 0 bases; unmatched junction nucleotides: 3.

This clone was observed a single time. This CDR3 is CASSLALARNTEAFF. In nucleotides, the CDR3 is TGTGCCAGCAGCTTGGCATTAGCGAGGAACACTGAAGCTTTCTTT. This sequence joins TRBV5-4 and TRBJ1-1; no reliable D call. V was trimmed by 0 bases and J by 1 base, leaving 10 bases between them. The CDR3 totals 15 residues. From germline, CDR1 is SGHNT and CDR2 YYREEE (reference sequence).